This T cell receptor beta chain was observed in a study of blood T cell repertoires in COVID-19. Study-level background: The United States, Italy and Spain provided the acute and convalescent COVID-19 samples. PBMCs, B-cell-depleted T cells, or T cells provided the cDNA or gDNA that made up the material.

The CDR3 length is 14 residues. Trimming removed 8 bases from V and 2 bases from J; junction bases left unmatched: 9. Germline V CDR1 and CDR2: MNHEY, SVGAGI. Original processing notes: Estimation of nucleated cell counts relied on the amplification of reference gene primers. The assay was immunoSEQ multiplex PCR, and TCRdb's table has in-frame clones only and misses some. That table furnishes V, J and clone size, whereas the DNA furnished D and trimming. The repertoire holds about 18,000 clones, with about four fifths as singletons. Sequenced material: peripheral blood. The source of this sequence is a man aged 40-49 years with active or convalescent COVID-19. This chain uses TRBV6-5 with TRBJ2-7; 7 bases are shared with TRBD2. The CDR3, as DNA: TGTGCCAGCGGCGTTAGCGGGTCCACCTACGAGCAGTACTTC. The encoded protein is CASGVSGSTYEQYF.